This TCR beta chain emerged from a study of CD8+CD57+ T cells in acquired aplastic anemia. Study details: An average of 3.2 ug of DNA was obtained from sorted CD4+ and CD8+ cells. The study obtained about 10.8 million reads on average for CD4+ cells from healthy donors.

Profiling of TCR beta VDJ combinations and CDR3 sequences used genomic DNA as template. From the reads, TCRdb called clonotypes with MiXCR, one entry per CDR3 protein. The table includes about 190,000 distinct CDR3 sequences, around 50% detected once. The length of the CDR3 is 14 residues. With 5 bases removed from V and 4 bases from J, the gap between germline ends came to 12 bases. Regarding the study as a whole: Researchers report that approximately 28 CD8+ CDR3 sequences appeared in both patients and controls. The study found no significant CD8+ Simpson's diversity difference between patients and controls.

This clonotype occurred many times. What it recognizes is unknown. The clonotype was recovered from a human donor in good health, serving as a control. V gene TRBV12-3 or TRBV12-4 combines with J gene TRBJ1-5; possibly TRBD1 for D (6 bases). Input material: sorted CD4+, CD8+, or CD8+CD57+ T cells (not recorded which) from PBMCs. The CDR3 DNA sequence: TGTGCCAGCAGTCAAGGGACACGTAATCAGCCCCAGCATTTT. It codes for CASSQGTRNQPQHF.